Listed here are 8 T cell receptor beta chains from one sample, sequenced in a study of T cell changes during pregnancy in multiple sclerosis. Produced via immunoSEQ multiplex PCR; TCRdb's table is partial and in-frame only. The table records about 38,000 clones, about 90% of them present only once. The material was CD8+ T cells from peripheral blood mononuclear cells, obtained after pregnancy. These receptors were taken from a female donor with multiple sclerosis, enrolled in a pregnancy study.

The chain joins TRBV30 to TRBJ2-7; the match to TRBD2 covers 11 bases. The CDR3 is made up of 13 amino acids. V lost 7 bases and J lost 3; bases outside the gene matches: 5. CDR1 and CDR2 (germline): GTSNPN, SVGIG (reference sequence). CDR3 amino acids: CAFSGGDHYEQYF. The CDR3 nucleotides are TGTGCCTTTAGCGGGGGGGACCACTACGAGCAGTACTTC.

The gene calls are TRBV9 and TRBJ1-2; 8 nucleotides line up with TRBD1. This CDR3 is built from 14 residues. The V gene end was trimmed by 2 bases and the J gene end by 5 bases; junction bases not matched to a gene: 5. Germline loops: CDR1 SGDLS, CDR2 YYNGEE. CDR3 sequence (DNA): TGTGCCAGCAGCGTGGGACAGGCGGATTATGGCTACACCTTC. Translated, it gives CASSVGQADYGYTF.

This sequence joins TRBV5-1 and TRBJ1-1; no firm D call. CDR1 is SGHRS, CDR2 YFSETQ, per germline. The CDR3 covers 14 residues. The V and J ends lost 5 bases and 6 bases respectively, with 17 bases between them. The CDR3 reads CASRLKDAVAEAFF. CDR3 in DNA: TGCGCCAGCAGGCTCAAGGATGCGGTCGCTGAAGCTTTCTTT. The variable domain in full, completed from reference TRBV5-1 and TRBJ1-1, reads KAGVTQTPRYLIKTRGQQVTLSCSPISGHRSVSWYQQTPGQGLQFLFEYFSETQRNKGNFPGRFSGRQFSNSRSEMNVSTLELGDSALYLCASRLKDAVAEAFFGQGTRLTVV.

The rearrangement joins TRBV6-5 to TRBJ1-1; a weak D match, TRBD1 (5 bases). Germline loops: CDR1 MNHEY, CDR2 SVGAGI. The ends were cut back, 0 bases at V and 8 bases at J, with 16 bases in the middle. The CDR3 loop spans 15 amino acids. The CDR3 nucleotides read TGTGCCAGCAGTTACTCGATAGGGGCAATCGGGGAAGCTTTCTTT. This encodes CASSYSIGAIGEAFF.

The gene calls are TRBV19 and TRBJ1-6; unclear D gene. The CDR3 loop spans 15 amino acids. V was clipped by 6 bases and J by 0 bases, with 9 bases between them. Germline CDR1 is LNHDA and CDR2 is SQIVND (reference sequence). The DNA of the CDR3 is TGTGCCAGTAGGCACGGGAGCTCCTATAATTCACCCCTCCACTTT. This sequence encodes CASRHGSSYNSPLHF.

For the CDR3, the DNA is TGTGCCACCAGCAGCAGGGGTAGCAATCAGCCCCAGCATTTT. Its protein product is CATSSRGSNQPQHF. The chain recombines TRBV15 with TRBJ1-5; tentatively, D is TRBD1 (6 bases). The CDR3 extends over 14 amino acids. V lost 3 bases to trimming and J lost 0 bases, with 6 bases between them. CDR1 LNHNV and CDR2 YYDKDF come from the germline V gene (reference sequence).

The chain links TRBV19 to TRBJ1-1, with D possibly being TRBD1 (6 bases). This CDR3 comprises 13 residues. From germline, CDR1 is LNHDA and CDR2 SQIVND (reference sequence). V lost 4 bases and J 5 bases, leaving 11 bases between the germline ends. The CDR3 region has the DNA TGTGCCAGTAGTAGTTGGGGGCAAACTGAAGCTTTCTTT. It translates to CASSSWGQTEAFF.

V gene TRBV25-1 combines with J gene TRBJ2-7, with D perhaps TRBD2 (5 bases). The germline V gene has CDR1 MGHDK and CDR2 SYGVNS. The CDR3 consists of 13 residues. Trimming removed 4 bases at V and 4 bases at J, with 11 bases between. CDR3 in DNA: TGTGCCAGCAGTGCGGGAACTCCTTACGAGCAGTACTTC. The encoded protein is CASSAGTPYEQYF.